These 29 T cell receptor beta chains came from one sample sequenced in a study of cytomegalovirus exposure and HLA in healthy donors. In the PCR, 60 Vbeta and 13 Jbeta primers were used. TCRdb's table, derived via immunoSEQ multiplex PCR, lists solely in-frame clones and lacks some. The sample yields about 160,000 clones, less than 90% seen once. Sample: PBMCs. The origin of the receptors is a young woman in good health and CMV-seronegative.

V is TRBV18 and J is TRBJ1-1; 8 bases match TRBD1. The CDR3 contains 13 residues. Per the germline V gene, CDR1 is KGHSH and CDR2 is LQKENI. The V and J ends lost 5 bases and 5 bases, in that order; junction bases with no gene match: 4. This CDR3 is CASSSTGDTEAFF. For the CDR3, the DNA is TGTGCCAGCTCATCGACAGGGGATACTGAAGCTTTCTTT. The whole variable domain, remainder taken from reference TRBV18 and TRBJ1-1, is NAGVMQNPRHLVRRRGQEARLRCSPMKGHSHVYWYRQLPEEGLKFMVYLQKENIIDESGMPKERFSAEFPKEGPSILRIQQVVRGDSAAYFCASSSTGDTEAFFGQGTRLTVV.

Points on this clone: The conserved phenylalanine or tryptophan normally closing the CDR3 is absent here, so this likely arose from a read error. The rearrangement links TRBV5-1 to TRBJ1-2; no clear D. The V gene lost 0 bases and the J gene lost 3 bases, with 18 bases spanning the gap. Germline loops: CDR1 SGHRS, CDR2 YFSETQ. This CDR3 is built from 17 residues. In nucleotides, the CDR3 is TGCGCCAGCAGCTTGGCCCCCCGGAGGGCAGAGGACTATGGCTACACCCTC. This gives the protein CASSLAPRRAEDYGYTL.

V is TRBV6-5 and J is TRBJ1-2; D possibly corresponds to TRBD1 (6 bases). Germline CDR1 reads MNHEY; CDR2 reads SVGAGI. The CDR3 loop spans 13 amino acids. V shed 7 bases and J shed 5 bases, with 14 bases lying between them. CDR3 coding DNA: TGTGCCAGCACCCCGACAGGCGGGTATGGCTACACCTTC. Translated: CASTPTGGYGYTF.

V gene TRBV6-5 combines with J gene TRBJ1-2; D is perhaps TRBD1 (5 bases). Germline CDR1 is MNHEY and CDR2 is SVGAGI. The CDR3 sequence is 15 residues long. V was cut by 6 bases and J by 2 bases, with 16 bases left in between. The CDR3 loop reads CASSRYGGGNYGYTF. CDR3 nucleotides: TGTGCCAGCAGCCGATACGGGGGGGGGAACTATGGCTACACCTTC.

The chain has TRBV28 and TRBJ1-4; TRBD1 agrees at 7 bases. Germline V gene lookup returns CDR1 MDHEN and CDR2 SYDVKM. V was clipped by 7 bases and J by 0 bases; unmatched bases: 11. The CDR3 loop spans 17 amino acids. CDR3 loop: CASKLTGAGATNEKLFF. The CDR3 DNA reads TGTGCCAGCAAGCTTACAGGGGCAGGGGCAACTAATGAAAAACTGTTTTTT.

The chain couples TRBV19 to TRBJ1-1, with 8 bases identical to TRBD1. The CDR3 consists of 15 residues. V gave up 6 bases and J gave up 6 bases; unmatched junction bases: 12. Germline V gives CDR1 LNHDA, CDR2 SQIVND (reference sequence). CDR3 nucleotide sequence: TGTGCCAGTAGAAGAAAGACAGGGGATTTAGCTGAAGCTTTCTTT. It encodes CASRRKTGDLAEAFF.

This clone was seen more than once but under ten times. The V and J genes are TRBV6-1 and TRBJ2-3, with 8 bases fitting TRBD2. V gave up 6 bases and J gave up 1 base; unmatched junction bases: 3. The CDR3 totals 14 residues. The germline CDR1 and CDR2 sequences are MNHNS and SASEGT. The CDR3 reads CASRGLGGTDTQYF. DNA of the CDR3: TGTGCCAGCAGGGGACTAGGAGGCACAGATACGCAGTATTTT.

The chain couples TRBV11-2 to TRBJ2-7; possible D gene TRBD2, 6 bases. V was trimmed by 5 bases and J by 2 bases, leaving 19 bases between them. CDR1 SGHAT and CDR2 FQNNGV come from the germline V gene. The CDR3 consists of 16 residues. Written as DNA, the CDR3 is TGTGCCAGCAGCGGGGGGACTTTTCTCTCCCCCTACGAGCAGTACTTC. Translated: CASSGGTFLSPYEQYF.

The chain combines TRBV14 with TRBJ1-4; TRBD1 matches 10 bases. Per germline, CDR1 SGHDN and CDR2 FVKESK. The CDR3 extends over 15 amino acids. The V segment lost 4 bases and the J segment 14 bases; nucleotides outside the gene matches: 13. The CDR3 loop reads CASSPGGTGALGLFF. The CDR3 DNA sequence: TGTGCCAGCAGCCCGGGGGGGACAGGGGCCCTAGGGCTGTTTTTT.

There are a few counts of this clone. The gene calls are TRBV5-6 and TRBJ2-7, with D tentatively TRBD1 (6 bases). V was shortened by 2 bases and J by 4 bases, with 13 bases between the two germline ends. The CDR3 is made up of 14 amino acids. Germline V gives CDR1 SGHDT, CDR2 YYEEEE. CDR3 sequence reads: CASSFTNRVYEQYF. CDR3 in DNA: TGTGCCAGCAGCTTCACTAACAGGGTGTACGAGCAGTACTTC.

This chain connects TRBV30 to TRBJ2-1; weak D call: TRBD2 (5 bases). Germline V gives CDR1 GTSNPN, CDR2 SVGIG (reference sequence). The CDR3 is 14 residues long. Trimming pared 5 bases from V and 7 bases from J, leaving 18 bases between. The CDR3 spells CAWQPSPRGNEQFF. Here the CDR3 DNA reads TGTGCCTGGCAACCTTCTCCCCGGGGTAATGAGCAGTTCTTC.

V usage is TRBV29-1 and J usage is TRBJ2-1, with D possibly matching TRBD1 (6 bases). Per the germline V gene, CDR1 is SQVTM and CDR2 is ANQGSEA. CDR3 length: 13 amino acids. V lost 1 base and J 6 bases, leaving 10 bases between the germline ends. CDR3 residues: CSVEAGGRNEQFF. CDR3 sequence (DNA): TGCAGCGTTGAAGCTGGGGGCCGCAATGAGCAGTTCTTC.

This clone turned up a few times. The junction does not match germline at one end; this may be a read error. The chain has TRBV28 and TRBJ2-3, with a possible D match to TRBD2 (6 bases). This CDR3 has 10 residues. Per the germline V gene, CDR1 is MDHEN and CDR2 is SYDVKM. The CDR3 protein is CASSYGTPVF. The CDR3 coding sequence is TGTGCCAGCAGTTATGGGACTCCGGTCTTT.

The J gene is TRBJ2-3, the V gene TRBV4-1; 8 bases line up with TRBD2. The J segment lost 5 bases and the V segment lost 0 bases, leaving 4 bases of the junction unmatched. The CDR3 runs to 15 residues. The germline CDR1 and CDR2 sequences are MGHRA and YSYEKL. In DNA form, the CDR3 reads TGCGCCAGCAGCCAAGAGGAGCGGGGGATAGATACGCAGTATTTT. Protein: CASSQEERGIDTQYF.

V is TRBV7-3 and J is TRBJ2-7; 9 nucleotides line up with TRBD1. CDR1 and CDR2 from the germline V gene are SGHTA and FQGTGA. The length of the CDR3 is 14 residues. Trimming cost V 3 bases and J 7 bases; bases outside gene matches: 7. For the CDR3, the DNA is TGTGCCAGCAGCTTGGGGACAGGGTCGGGGGAGCAGTACTTC. Its protein is CASSLGTGSGEQYF.

The chain has TRBV6-1 and TRBJ2-7; D is undetermined. V dropped 1 base and J dropped 4 bases, with 5 bases sitting between them. The CDR3 has 12 residues. Germline CDR1 is MNHNS and CDR2 is SASEGT. Here the CDR3 reads CASSEGSYEQYF. CDR3 nucleotide sequence: TGTGCCAGCAGTGAAGGGAGTTACGAGCAGTACTTC.

The V call is TRBV27, the J call TRBJ2-1, with TRBD2 identical over 11 bases. V was clipped by 5 bases and J by 7 bases; unmatched bases: 13. The V gene's germline CDR1 is MNHEY and CDR2 SMNVEV (reference sequence). The CDR3 length is 17 residues. DNA for the CDR3: TGTGCCAGCAGTGCGATCGTGACTAGCGGGGCCGGGAATGAGCAGTTCTTC. Its translation is CASSAIVTSGAGNEQFF.

The V gene is TRBV5-5, the J gene TRBJ1-2; weak D call: TRBD1 (5 bases). Germline lookup yields CDR1 SGHKS and CDR2 YYEKEE (reference sequence). V shed 2 bases and J shed 10 bases, with 18 bases lying between them. The CDR3 has 14 amino acids. CDR3 region: CASSFQFGALFYTF. The CDR3 DNA is TGTGCCAGCAGCTTTCAATTTGGGGCCCTTTTCTACACCTTC. The full variable domain, in which reference TRBV5-5 and TRBJ1-2 provide the parts outside the CDR3, is DAGVTQSPTHLIKTRGQQVTLRCSPISGHKSVSWYQQVLGQGPQFIFQYYEKEERGRGNFPDRFSARQFPNYSSELNVNALLLGDSALYLCASSFQFGALFYTFGSGTRLTVV.

The rearrangement links TRBV29-1 to TRBJ2-3, with D possibly TRBD2 on 6 matching bases. CDR3 length: 16 residues. In germline, CDR1 is SQVTM, CDR2 ANQGSEA. V shed 0 bases and J shed 1 base, with 14 bases lying between them. The chain's CDR3 is CSVEDRRGPGTDTQYF. The DNA for the CDR3 is TGCAGCGTTGAAGATCGGAGGGGCCCGGGCACAGATACGCAGTATTTT.

The chain joins TRBV18 to TRBJ2-7, with D possibly being TRBD1 (5 bases). The ends were cut back, 6 bases at V and 5 bases at J, with 17 bases in the middle. The CDR3 sequence is 14 residues long. Germline CDR1 and CDR2: KGHSH and LQKENI. CDR3 amino acids: CASSLGAWDDEQYF. DNA for the CDR3: TGTGCCAGCTCCTTAGGGGCATGGGATGACGAGCAGTACTTC. Based on the CDR3 plus reference TRBV18 and TRBJ2-7, the full variable domain is NAGVMQNPRHLVRRRGQEARLRCSPMKGHSHVYWYRQLPEEGLKFMVYLQKENIIDESGMPKERFSAEFPKEGPSILRIQQVVRGDSAAYFCASSLGAWDDEQYFGPGTRLTVT.

The CDR3 protein is CASSLGSGAEQYF. As DNA, the CDR3 is TGCGCCAGCAGCTTGGGGAGCGGCGCGGAGCAGTACTTC. The chain recombines TRBV5-1 with TRBJ2-7; possibly TRBD2 for D (5 bases). The germline V gene encodes CDR1 SGHRS and CDR2 YFSETQ. Trimming took 0 bases from V and 7 from J, leaving 11 bases between them. This CDR3 is built from 13 residues.

The rearrangement joins TRBV10-1 to TRBJ2-7, with D tentatively TRBD2 (5 bases). V lost 8 bases, J lost 2 bases, and 16 bases lay in between. This CDR3 is built from 14 residues. Germline V gives CDR1 WNHNN, CDR2 SYGVQD (reference sequence). The CDR3 loop reads CASAGTIPPYEQYF. The CDR3 nucleotides read TGCGCCAGCGCGGGCACGATTCCCCCCTACGAGCAGTACTTC.

The rearrangement links TRBV7-9 to TRBJ2-7; 8 bases match TRBD1. Unmatched junction bases numbered 10, after V lost 3 bases and J lost 0 bases. Germline V gene lookup returns CDR1 SEHNR and CDR2 FQNEAQ (reference sequence). The CDR3 has 17 residues. This chain's CDR3 is CASSFGGRDRSSYEQYF. In DNA form, the CDR3 reads TGTGCCAGCAGCTTTGGAGGTCGGGACAGGAGCTCCTACGAGCAGTACTTC.

V usage is TRBV30 and J usage is TRBJ1-5, with D unclear. Germline V gene lookup returns CDR1 GTSNPN and CDR2 SVGIG (reference sequence). Trimming stripped 5 bases from V and 11 bases from J, with 13 bases between. The CDR3 extends over 11 amino acids. In DNA form, the CDR3 reads TGTGCCTGGGGCCAGGATAAGGCCCAGCATTTT. Encoded protein: CAWGQDKAQHF.

The CDR3, as DNA: TGCGCCAGCAGCCAAGACTGGGCAGATAACTATGGCTACACCTTC. Protein: CASSQDWADNYGYTF. The chain recombines TRBV4-1 with TRBJ1-2; D not certain. Germline V gene data show CDR1 as MGHRA and CDR2 as YSYEKL. Between the trimmed V and J ends, which lost 0 bases and 1 base, there was a span of 9 bases. The CDR3 spans 15 residues.

The rearrangement uses TRBV30 and TRBJ1-2, with TRBD1 matching over 9 bases. Germline V gene data show CDR1 as GTSNPN and CDR2 as SVGIG (reference sequence). This CDR3 is built from 14 residues. The ends lost 3 bases at V and 3 bases at J; junction bases unmatched: 5. CDR3 residues: CAWRFWTGDYGYTF. The CDR3 DNA follows: TGTGCCTGGAGATTTTGGACAGGGGACTATGGCTACACCTTC.

This clone has more than one count but fewer than ten. This chain links TRBV6-1 with TRBJ1-5; D may be TRBD1 (6 bases). The V gene lost 3 bases and the J gene lost 5 bases, with 11 bases spanning the gap. This CDR3 spans 14 amino acids. Looked up from germline, CDR1 is MNHNS and CDR2 is SASEGT. CDR3 residues: CASSEGDRYQPQHF. Written as DNA, the CDR3 is TGTGCCAGCAGTGAGGGTGACAGGTATCAGCCCCAGCATTTT.

This clone was seen a single time. V is TRBV4-1 and J is TRBJ2-7; D may be TRBD1 (6 bases). CDR3 length equals 14 residues. CDR1 is MGHRA, CDR2 YSYEKL, per germline. V gave up 5 bases and J gave up 5 bases, with 16 bases separating them. The CDR3 spells CASSFRLAGDEQYF. The CDR3 nucleotides read TGCGCCAGCAGCTTCAGGTTGGCAGGGGACGAGCAGTACTTC.

The genes are TRBV28 and TRBJ2-7; D not certain. Germline V CDR1 and CDR2: MDHEN, SYDVKM. V gave up 6 bases and J gave up 2 bases, with 17 bases separating them. The CDR3 runs to 15 residues. CDR3 region: CASSSYRGRTYEQYF. CDR3 coding DNA: TGTGCCAGCAGCTCCTACCGAGGCCGCACCTACGAGCAGTACTTC.